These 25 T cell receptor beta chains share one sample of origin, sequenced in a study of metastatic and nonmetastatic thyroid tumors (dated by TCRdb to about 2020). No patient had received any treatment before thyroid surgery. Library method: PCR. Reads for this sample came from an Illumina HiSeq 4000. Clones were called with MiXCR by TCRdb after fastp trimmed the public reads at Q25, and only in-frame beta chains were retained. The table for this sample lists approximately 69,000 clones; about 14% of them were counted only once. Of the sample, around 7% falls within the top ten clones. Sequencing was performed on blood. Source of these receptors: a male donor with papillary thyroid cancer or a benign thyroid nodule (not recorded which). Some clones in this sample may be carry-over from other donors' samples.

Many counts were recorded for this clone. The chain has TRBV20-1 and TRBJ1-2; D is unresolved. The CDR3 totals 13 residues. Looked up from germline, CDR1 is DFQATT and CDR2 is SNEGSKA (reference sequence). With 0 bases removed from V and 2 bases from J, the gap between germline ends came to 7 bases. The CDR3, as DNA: TGCAGTGCTAGAGATCCGGGAAACTATGGCTACACCTTC. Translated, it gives CSARDPGNYGYTF.

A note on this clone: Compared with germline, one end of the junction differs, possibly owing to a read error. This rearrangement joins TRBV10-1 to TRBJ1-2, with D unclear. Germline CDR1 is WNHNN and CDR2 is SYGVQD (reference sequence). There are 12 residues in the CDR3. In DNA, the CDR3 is TGCACCAGCAGTGAGGGATACTCCGGCTACACCTTC. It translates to CTSSEGYSGYTF.

The CDR3 reads CAWSVSLEQYV. The CDR3 nucleotides read TGTGCCTGGAGTGTATCTCTCGAGCAGTACGTC. This chain joins TRBV30 and TRBJ2-7; no reliable D call. V was cut by 0 bases and J by 6 bases, with 6 bases left in between. CDR1 is GTSNPN, CDR2 SVGIG, per germline (reference sequence). The CDR3 loop spans 11 amino acids.

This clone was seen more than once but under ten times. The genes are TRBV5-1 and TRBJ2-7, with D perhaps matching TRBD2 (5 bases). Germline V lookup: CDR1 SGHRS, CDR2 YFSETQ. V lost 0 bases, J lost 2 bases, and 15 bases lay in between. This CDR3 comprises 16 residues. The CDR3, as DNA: TGCGCCAGCAGCTTGGCCCCTGGACTGGGAACCTACGAGCAGTACTTC. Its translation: CASSLAPGLGTYEQYF.

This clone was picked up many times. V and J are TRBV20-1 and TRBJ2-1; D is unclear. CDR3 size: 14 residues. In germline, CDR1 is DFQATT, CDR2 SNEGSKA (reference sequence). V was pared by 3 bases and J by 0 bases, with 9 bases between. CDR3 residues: CSASSALSYNEQFF. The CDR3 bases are TGCAGTGCTAGCTCCGCCCTCTCCTACAATGAGCAGTTCTTC.

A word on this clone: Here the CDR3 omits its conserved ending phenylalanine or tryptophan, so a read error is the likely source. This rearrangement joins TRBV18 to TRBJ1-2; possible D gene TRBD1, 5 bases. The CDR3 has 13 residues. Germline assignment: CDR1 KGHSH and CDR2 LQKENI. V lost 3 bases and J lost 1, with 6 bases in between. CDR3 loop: CASSPDNNYGYTY. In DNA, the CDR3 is TGTGCCAGCTCACCGGACAATAACTATGGCTACACCTAC.

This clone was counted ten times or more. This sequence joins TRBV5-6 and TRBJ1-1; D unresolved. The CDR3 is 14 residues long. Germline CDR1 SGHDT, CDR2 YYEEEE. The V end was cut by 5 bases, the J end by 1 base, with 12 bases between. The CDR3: CASSNGRPNTEAFF. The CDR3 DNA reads TGTGCCAGCAGTAACGGACGGCCGAACACTGAAGCTTTCTTT.

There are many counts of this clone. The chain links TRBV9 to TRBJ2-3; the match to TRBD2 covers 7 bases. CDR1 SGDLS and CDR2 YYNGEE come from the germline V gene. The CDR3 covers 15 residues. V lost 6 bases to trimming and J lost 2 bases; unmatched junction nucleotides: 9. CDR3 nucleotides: TGTGCCAGCACCCGGGCTAGCGGTGACACAGATACGCAGTATTTT. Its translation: CASTRASGDTDTQYF.

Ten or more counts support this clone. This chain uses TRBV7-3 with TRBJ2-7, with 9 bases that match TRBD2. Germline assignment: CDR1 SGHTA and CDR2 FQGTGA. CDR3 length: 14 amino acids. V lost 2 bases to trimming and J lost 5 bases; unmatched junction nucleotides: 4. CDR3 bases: TGTGCCAGCAGCTTATCCGGGACTAGCCACGAGCAGTACTTC. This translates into CASSLSGTSHEQYF. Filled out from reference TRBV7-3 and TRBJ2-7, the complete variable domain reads GAGVSQTPSNKVTEKGKYVELRCDPISGHTALYWYRQSLGQGPEFLIYFQGTGAADDSGLPNDRFFAVRPEGSVSTLKIQRTERGDSAVYLCASSLSGTSHEQYFGPGTRLTVT.

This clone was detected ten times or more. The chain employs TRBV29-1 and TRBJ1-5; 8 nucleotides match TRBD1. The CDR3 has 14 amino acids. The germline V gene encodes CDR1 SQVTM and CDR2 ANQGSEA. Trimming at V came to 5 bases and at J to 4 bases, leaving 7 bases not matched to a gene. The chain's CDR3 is CSVNTGGRNQPQHF. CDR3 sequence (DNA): TGCAGCGTTAACACAGGGGGAAGGAATCAGCCCCAGCATTTT.

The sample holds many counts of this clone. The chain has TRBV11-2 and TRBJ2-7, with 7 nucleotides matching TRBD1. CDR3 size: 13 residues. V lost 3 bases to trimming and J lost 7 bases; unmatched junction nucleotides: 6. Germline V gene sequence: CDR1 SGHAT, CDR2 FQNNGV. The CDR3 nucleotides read TGTGCCAGCAGCTTCGACAGGGAGCGGGAGCAGTACTTC. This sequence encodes CASSFDREREQYF.

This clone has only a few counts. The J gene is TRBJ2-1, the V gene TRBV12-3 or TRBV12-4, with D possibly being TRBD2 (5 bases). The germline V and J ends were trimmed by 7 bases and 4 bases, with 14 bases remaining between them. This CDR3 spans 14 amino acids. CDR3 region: CASKSTSGYNEQFF. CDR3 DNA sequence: TGTGCCAGCAAAAGTACCAGCGGATACAATGAGCAGTTCTTC.

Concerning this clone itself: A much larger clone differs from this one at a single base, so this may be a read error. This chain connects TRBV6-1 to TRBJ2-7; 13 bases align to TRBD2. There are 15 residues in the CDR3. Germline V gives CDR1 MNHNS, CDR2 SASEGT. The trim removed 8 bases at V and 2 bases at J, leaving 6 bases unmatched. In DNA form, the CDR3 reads TGTGCCAGCGTCCTCGGGACTAGCGGGACCTACGAGCAGTACGTC. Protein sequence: CASVLGTSGTYEQYV.

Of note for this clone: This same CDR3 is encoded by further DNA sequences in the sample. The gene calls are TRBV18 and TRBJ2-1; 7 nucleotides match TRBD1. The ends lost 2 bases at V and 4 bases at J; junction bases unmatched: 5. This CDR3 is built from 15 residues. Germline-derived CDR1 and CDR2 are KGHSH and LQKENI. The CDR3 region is CASSPGGQTYNEQFF. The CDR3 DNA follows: TGTGCCAGCTCACCAGGGGGACAGACATACAATGAGCAGTTCTTC.

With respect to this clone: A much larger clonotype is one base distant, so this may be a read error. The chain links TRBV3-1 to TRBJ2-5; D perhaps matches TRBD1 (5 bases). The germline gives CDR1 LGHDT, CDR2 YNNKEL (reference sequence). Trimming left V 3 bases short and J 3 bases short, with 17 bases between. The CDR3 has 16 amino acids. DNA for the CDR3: TGTGCCAGCAGCCAGGGGCAGGGTCAGTACAAAGAGACCCAGTACTTC. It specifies CASSQGQGQYKETQYF.

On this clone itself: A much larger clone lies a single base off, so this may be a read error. The DNA for the CDR3 is TGCAGCCCGACCTGGACAGGGGGCACAGATACGCAGTATTTT. This encodes CSPTWTGGTDTQYF. The chain links TRBV29-1 to TRBJ2-3; 9 bases align to TRBD1. The CDR3 has 14 residues. Germline V CDR1 and CDR2: SQVTM, ANQGSEA. Losses at the gene ends were 8 bases for V and 1 base for J; bases not matched to a gene: 7.

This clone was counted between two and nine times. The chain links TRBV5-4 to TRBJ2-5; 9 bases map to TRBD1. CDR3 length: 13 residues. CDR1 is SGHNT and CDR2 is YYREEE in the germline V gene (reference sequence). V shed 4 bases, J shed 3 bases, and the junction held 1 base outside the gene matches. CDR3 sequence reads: CASSRDREETQYF. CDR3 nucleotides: TGTGCCAGCAGCCGGGACAGGGAAGAGACCCAGTACTTC.

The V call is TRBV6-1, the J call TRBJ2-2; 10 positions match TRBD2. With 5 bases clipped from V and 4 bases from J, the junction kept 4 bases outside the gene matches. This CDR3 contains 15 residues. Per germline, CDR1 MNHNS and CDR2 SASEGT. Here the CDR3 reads CASSRGLASTGELFF. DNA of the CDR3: TGTGCCAGCAGTCGGGGACTAGCGAGCACCGGGGAGCTGTTTTTT.

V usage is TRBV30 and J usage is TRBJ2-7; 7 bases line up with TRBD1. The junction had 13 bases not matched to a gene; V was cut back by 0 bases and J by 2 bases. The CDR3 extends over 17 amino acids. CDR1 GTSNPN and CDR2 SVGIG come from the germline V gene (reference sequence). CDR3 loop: CAWSVKGAVDKAYEQYF. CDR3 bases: TGTGCCTGGAGTGTAAAGGGGGCGGTCGACAAAGCCTACGAGCAGTACTTC.

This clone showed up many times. CDR3 sequence: CASSRTTGVYQETQYF. In DNA form, the CDR3 reads TGCGCCAGCAGCCGGACAACAGGGGTGTACCAAGAGACCCAGTACTTC. The genes are TRBV5-1 and TRBJ2-5, with 7 nucleotides matching TRBD1. Germline assignment: CDR1 SGHRS and CDR2 YFSETQ. V lost 4 bases to trimming and J lost 0 bases; unmatched junction nucleotides: 9. The CDR3 length is 16 residues.

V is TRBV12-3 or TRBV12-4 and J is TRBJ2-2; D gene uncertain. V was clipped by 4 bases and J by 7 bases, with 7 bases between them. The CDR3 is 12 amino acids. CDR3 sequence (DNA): TGTGCCAGCAGTTCCCTCGGCGGGGAGCTGTTTTTT. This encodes CASSSLGGELFF.

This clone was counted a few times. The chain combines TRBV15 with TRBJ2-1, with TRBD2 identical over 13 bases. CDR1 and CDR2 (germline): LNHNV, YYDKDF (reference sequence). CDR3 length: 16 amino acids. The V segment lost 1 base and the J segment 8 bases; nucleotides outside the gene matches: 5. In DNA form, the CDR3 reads TGTGCCACCAGCAGAGGAGGACTAGCGGGAGCCGATGAGCAGTTCTTC. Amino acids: CATSRGGLAGADEQFF.

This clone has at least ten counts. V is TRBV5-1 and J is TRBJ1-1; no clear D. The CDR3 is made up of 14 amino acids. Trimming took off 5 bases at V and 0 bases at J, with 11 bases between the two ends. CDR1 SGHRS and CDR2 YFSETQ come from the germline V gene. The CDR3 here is CASRARTMNTEAFF. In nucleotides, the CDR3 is TGCGCCAGCAGGGCCCGGACCATGAACACTGAAGCTTTCTTT.

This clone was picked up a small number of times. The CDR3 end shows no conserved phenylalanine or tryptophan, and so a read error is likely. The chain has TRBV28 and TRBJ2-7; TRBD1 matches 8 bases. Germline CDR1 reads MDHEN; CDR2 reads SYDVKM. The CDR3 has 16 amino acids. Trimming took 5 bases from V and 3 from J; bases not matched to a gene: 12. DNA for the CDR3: TGTGCCAGCAGTCCGCAGGGACAGGAAAACATCTACGAGCAGTACCTC. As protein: CASSPQGQENIYEQYL.

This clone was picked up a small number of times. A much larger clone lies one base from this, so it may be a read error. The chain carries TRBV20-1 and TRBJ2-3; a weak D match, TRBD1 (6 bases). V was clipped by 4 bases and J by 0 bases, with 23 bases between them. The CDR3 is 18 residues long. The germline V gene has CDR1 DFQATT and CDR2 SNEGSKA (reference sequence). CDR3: CSATAGTWLFLSTDTQYF. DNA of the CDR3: TGCAGTGCTACTGCCGGGACATGGCTATTCCTTAGCACAGATACGCAGTATTTT.